This T cell receptor (beta chain) came from a study of identical twins. Study results and limitations: The more abundant beta clonotypes in cord blood had fewer insertions, and memory repertoires did not show this.

Germline V gene data show CDR1 as MNHEY and CDR2 as SVGAGI. The CDR3 contains 14 residues. Trimming cost V 0 bases and J 2 bases, with 8 bases left between them. TCRdb independently ran MiXCR on the 5' RACE reads; one entry per CDR3 protein. The sample gives 200,000 to 250,000 distinct CDR3 sequences, less than 8% of which show up once; 1.9% is in the top ten. Healthy Caucasians, and only they, were the donors. The table lists this clonotype with many counts. What it recognizes is unknown. This sample was also put to use in a study of yellow fever vaccine responses in identical twins. That report adds: Convergence reportedly seemed to mark part of the twins' vaccine T cell response, with personalization marking the rest.

This clonotype originated in a woman aged 18-30 years in good health. This sequence joins TRBV6-5 and TRBJ2-7, with D unresolved. Sequenced input: memory (CD45RO+) T cells sorted from blood. CDR3 sequence reads: CASSYSSRTYEQYF. For the CDR3, the DNA is TGTGCCAGCAGTTACTCCTCGCGAACCTACGAGCAGTACTTC.